These 8 T cell receptor beta chains were all obtained from the same sample, sequenced in a study of blood T cell repertoires in COVID-19. Profiled with immunoSEQ multiplex PCR; TCRdb holds only in-frame clones, not every one. Of almost 70,000 clones in the sample, over 70% are singletons; the top ten hold approximately 15%. Sequenced sample: peripheral blood. The source of these receptors is a man aged 60 to 75 with acute or convalescent COVID-19.

The V and J genes are TRBV2 and TRBJ1-6; D possibly corresponds to TRBD1 (5 bases). The CDR3 runs 14 residues. CDR1 and CDR2 (germline): SNHLY, FYNNEI. V was clipped by 6 bases and J by 6 bases, with 12 bases between them. The CDR3 sequence is CASSVQGFNSPLHF. The CDR3 DNA reads TGTGCCAGCAGCGTTCAGGGCTTTAATTCACCCCTCCACTTT. The full variable domain, rest sourced from reference TRBV2 and TRBJ1-6, is EPEVTQTPSHQVTQMGQEVILRCVPISNHLYFYWYRQILGQKVEFLVSFYNNEISEKSEIFDDQFSVERPDGSNFTLKIRSTKLEDSAMYFCASSVQGFNSPLHFGNGTRLTVT.

CDR3 sequence (DNA): TGTGCCAGCAGCGTGGGCCTAGGGGCAGAGACCCAGTACTTC. This translates into CASSVGLGAETQYF. V is TRBV7-2 and J is TRBJ2-5; TRBD1 is a possible D gene (5 bases). V was shortened by 5 bases and J by 4 bases, with 14 bases between the two germline ends. CDR1 is SGHTA, CDR2 FQGNSA, per germline. The CDR3 spans 14 residues. The full variable domain, completed using reference TRBV7-2 and TRBJ2-5, is GAGVSQSPSNKVTEKGKDVELRCDPISGHTALYWYRQSLGQGLEFLIYFQGNSAPDKSGLPSDRFSAERTGGSVSTLTIQRTQQEDSAVYLCASSVGLGAETQYFGPGTRLLVL.

The chain combines TRBV4-1 with TRBJ2-5, with 8 bases aligning to TRBD2. This CDR3 comprises 13 residues. Germline trimming cut 6 bases from V and 5 bases from J; bases unmatched to any gene: 5. Germline V CDR1 and CDR2: MGHRA, YSYEKL. The DNA of the CDR3 is TGCGCCAGCAGTAGACTAGCGTTGGAGACCCAGTACTTC. This sequence encodes CASSRLALETQYF.

This chain joins TRBV18 and TRBJ1-3; D unclear. Trimming took off 3 bases at V and 0 bases at J, with 12 bases between the two ends. Germline CDR1 is KGHSH and CDR2 is LQKENI. The CDR3 consists of 16 residues. The CDR3 DNA is TGTGCCAGCTCACCCGACAAATCTACCTCTGGAAACACCATATATTTT. Its translation is CASSPDKSTSGNTIYF.

The chain uses TRBV6-5 and TRBJ1-2, with D perhaps TRBD1 (6 bases). The CDR3 consists of 13 residues. CDR1 is MNHEY and CDR2 is SVGAGI in the germline V gene. Trimming shortened V by 9 bases and J by 1 base, and 12 bases separated the two germline ends. The CDR3 region is CASRQEFNYGYTF. The CDR3 DNA sequence: TGTGCCAGTCGACAGGAATTTAACTATGGCTACACCTTC.

The chain is built from TRBV7-9 and TRBJ1-4; 9 bases line up with TRBD1. V gave up 7 bases and J gave up 8 bases; unmatched junction bases: 17. The CDR3 is 17 residues long. Germline V gene data show CDR1 as SEHNR and CDR2 as FQNEAQ (reference sequence). DNA for the CDR3: TGTGCCAGCAACGTCAACAGGGGGCGAGGTCTGTCCGAAAAACTGTTTTTT. Translation gives CASNVNRGRGLSEKLFF.

The chain recombines TRBV6-6 with TRBJ1-1, with TRBD1 matching over 7 bases. V was clipped by 9 bases and J by 5 bases; unmatched bases: 3. Germline lookup yields CDR1 MNHNY and CDR2 SVGAGI (reference sequence). The CDR3 is 11 amino acids. CDR3 coding DNA: TGTGCCAGTACAGGGGTTACTGAAGCTTTCTTT. This codes for CASTGVTEAFF.

The rearrangement joins TRBV3-1 (or the pseudogene TRBV3-2) to TRBJ1-1; D perhaps matches TRBD1 (6 bases). Trimming pared 4 bases from V and 0 bases from J, leaving 12 bases between. The CDR3 covers 15 residues. The germline V gene has CDR1 LGHDT and CDR2 YNNKEL (reference sequence). The CDR3 bases are TGTGCCAGCAGCCCAAGCAGGGGAATGAACACTGAAGCTTTCTTT. Translated, it gives CASSPSRGMNTEAFF.